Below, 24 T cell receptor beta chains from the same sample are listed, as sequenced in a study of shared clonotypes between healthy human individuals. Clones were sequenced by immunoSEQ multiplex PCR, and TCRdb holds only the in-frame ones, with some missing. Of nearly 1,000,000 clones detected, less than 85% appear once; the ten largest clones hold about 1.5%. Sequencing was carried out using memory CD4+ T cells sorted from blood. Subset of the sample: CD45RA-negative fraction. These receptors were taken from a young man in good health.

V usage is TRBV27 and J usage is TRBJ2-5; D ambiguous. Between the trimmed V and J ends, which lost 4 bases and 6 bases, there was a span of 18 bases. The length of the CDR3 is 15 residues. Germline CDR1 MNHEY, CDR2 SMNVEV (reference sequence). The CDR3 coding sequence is TGTGCCAGCAGTTCTGACTTACAAGGTCGAAAGACCCAGTACTTC. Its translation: CASSSDLQGRKTQYF.

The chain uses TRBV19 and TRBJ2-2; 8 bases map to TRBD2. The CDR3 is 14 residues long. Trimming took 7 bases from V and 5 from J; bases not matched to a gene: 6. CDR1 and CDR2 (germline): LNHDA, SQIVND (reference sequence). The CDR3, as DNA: TGTGCCAGTACATCGGGACTAGTGACCGGGGAGCTGTTTTTT. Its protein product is CASTSGLVTGELFF.

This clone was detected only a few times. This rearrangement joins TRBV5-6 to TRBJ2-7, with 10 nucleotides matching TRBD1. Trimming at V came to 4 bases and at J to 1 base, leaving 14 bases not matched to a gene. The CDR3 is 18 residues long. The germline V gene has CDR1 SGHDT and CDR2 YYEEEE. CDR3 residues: CASSLRGQGTSNSYEQYF. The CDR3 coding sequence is TGTGCCAGCAGCCTGCGGGGACAGGGGACTTCTAATTCCTACGAGCAGTACTTC. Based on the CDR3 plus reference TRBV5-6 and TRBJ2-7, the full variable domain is DAGVTQSPTHLIKTRGQQVTLRCSPKSGHDTVSWYQQALGQGPQFIFQYYEEEERQRGNFPDRFSGHQFPNYSSELNVNALLLGDSALYLCASSLRGQGTSNSYEQYFGPGTRLTVT.

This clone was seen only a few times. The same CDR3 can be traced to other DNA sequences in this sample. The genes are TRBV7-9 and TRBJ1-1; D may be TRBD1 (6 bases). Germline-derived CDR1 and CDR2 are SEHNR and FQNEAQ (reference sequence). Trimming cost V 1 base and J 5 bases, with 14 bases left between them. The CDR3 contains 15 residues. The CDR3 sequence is CASSLGRGRGTEAFF. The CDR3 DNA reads TGTGCCAGCAGCTTAGGCAGGGGCCGAGGAACTGAAGCTTTCTTT.

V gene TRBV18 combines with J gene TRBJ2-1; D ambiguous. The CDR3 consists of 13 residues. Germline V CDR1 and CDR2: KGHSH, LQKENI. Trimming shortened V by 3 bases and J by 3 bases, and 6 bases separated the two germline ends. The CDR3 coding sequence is TGTGCCAGCTCACCCCTTAGCTACAATGAGCAGTTCTTC. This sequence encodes CASSPLSYNEQFF.

As DNA, the CDR3 is TGTGCCAGCAGCTTCCGGACAGGTCCGGACCGGGAGAGGAACAATGAGCAGTTCTTC. As protein: CASSFRTGPDRERNNEQFF. The rearrangement links TRBV7-9 to TRBJ2-1; maybe TRBD1 (7 bases). This CDR3 region has 19 residues. Between the trimmed V and J ends, which lost 3 bases and 5 bases, there was a span of 26 bases. CDR1 and CDR2 from the germline V gene are SEHNR and FQNEAQ (reference sequence).

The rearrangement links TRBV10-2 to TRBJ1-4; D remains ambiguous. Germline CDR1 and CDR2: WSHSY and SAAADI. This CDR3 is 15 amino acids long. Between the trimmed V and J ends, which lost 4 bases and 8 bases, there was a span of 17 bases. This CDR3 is CASSGGGPGGEKLFF. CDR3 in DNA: TGCGCCAGCAGTGGCGGCGGGCCTGGAGGGGAAAAACTGTTTTTT.

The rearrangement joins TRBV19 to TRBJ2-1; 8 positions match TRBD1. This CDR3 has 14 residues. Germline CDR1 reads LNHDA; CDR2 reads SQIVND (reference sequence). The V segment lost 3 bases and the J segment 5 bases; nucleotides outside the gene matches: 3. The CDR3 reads CASSMTGDNNEQFF. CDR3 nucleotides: TGTGCCAGTAGTATGACAGGGGACAACAATGAGCAGTTCTTC. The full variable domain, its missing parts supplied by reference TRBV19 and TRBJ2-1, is DGGITQSPKYLFRKEGQNVTLSCEQNLNHDAMYWYRQDPGQGLRLIYYSQIVNDFQKGDIAEGYSVSREKKESFPLTVTSAQKNPTAFYLCASSMTGDNNEQFFGPGTRLTVL.

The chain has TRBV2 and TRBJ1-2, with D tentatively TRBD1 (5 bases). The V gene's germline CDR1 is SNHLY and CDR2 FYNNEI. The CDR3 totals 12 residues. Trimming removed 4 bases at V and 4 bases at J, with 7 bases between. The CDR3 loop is CASSGQSYGYTF. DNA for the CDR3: TGTGCCAGCAGTGGACAGTCCTATGGCTACACCTTC.

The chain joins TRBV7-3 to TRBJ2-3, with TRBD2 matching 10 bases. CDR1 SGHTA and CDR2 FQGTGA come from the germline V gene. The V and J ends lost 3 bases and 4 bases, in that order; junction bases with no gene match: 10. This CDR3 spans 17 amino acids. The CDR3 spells CASSLSLSGGASDTQYF. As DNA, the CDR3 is TGTGCCAGCAGCTTGAGCCTGAGCGGGGGGGCGTCAGATACGCAGTATTTT.

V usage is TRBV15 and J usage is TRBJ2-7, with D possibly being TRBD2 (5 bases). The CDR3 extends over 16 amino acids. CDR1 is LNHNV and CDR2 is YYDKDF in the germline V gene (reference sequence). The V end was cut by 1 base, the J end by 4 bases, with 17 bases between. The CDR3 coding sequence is TGTGCCACCAGCAGAGCGGCGGACGGGAACATATACGAGCAGTACTTC. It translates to CATSRAADGNIYEQYF.

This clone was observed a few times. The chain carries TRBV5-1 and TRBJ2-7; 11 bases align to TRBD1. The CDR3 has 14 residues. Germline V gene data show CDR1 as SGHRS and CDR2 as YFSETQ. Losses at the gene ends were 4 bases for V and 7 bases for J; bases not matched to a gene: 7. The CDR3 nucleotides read TGCGCCAGCAGCGCCTCGGACAGGGGGCGGGAGCAGTACTTC. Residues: CASSASDRGREQYF. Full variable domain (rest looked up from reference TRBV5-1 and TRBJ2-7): KAGVTQTPRYLIKTRGQQVTLSCSPISGHRSVSWYQQTPGQGLQFLFEYFSETQRNKGNFPGRFSGRQFSNSRSEMNVSTLELGDSALYLCASSASDRGREQYFGPGTRLTVT.

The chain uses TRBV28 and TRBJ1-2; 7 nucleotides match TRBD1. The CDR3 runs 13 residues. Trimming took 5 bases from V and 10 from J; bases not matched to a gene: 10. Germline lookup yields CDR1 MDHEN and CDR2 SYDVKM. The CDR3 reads CASSRDDRVAYTF. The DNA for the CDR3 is TGTGCCAGCAGTCGAGACGACAGGGTTGCCTACACCTTC.

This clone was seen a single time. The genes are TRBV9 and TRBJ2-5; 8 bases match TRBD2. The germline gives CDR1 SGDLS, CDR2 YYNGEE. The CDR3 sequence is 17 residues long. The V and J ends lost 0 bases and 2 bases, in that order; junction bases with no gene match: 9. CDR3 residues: CASSVGRSGGLQETQYF. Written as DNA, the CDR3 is TGTGCCAGCAGCGTAGGGAGAAGCGGGGGACTTCAAGAGACCCAGTACTTC.

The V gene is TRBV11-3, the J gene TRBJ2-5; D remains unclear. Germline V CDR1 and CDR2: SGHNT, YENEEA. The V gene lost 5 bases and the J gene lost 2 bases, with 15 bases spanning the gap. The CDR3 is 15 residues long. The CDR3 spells CASSQGWGPQETQYF. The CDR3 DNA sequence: TGTGCCAGCAGCCAAGGCTGGGGTCCTCAAGAGACCCAGTACTTC. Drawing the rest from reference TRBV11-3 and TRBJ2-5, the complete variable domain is EAGVVQSPRYKIIEKKQPVAFWCNPISGHNTLYWYLQNLGQGPELLIRYENEEAVDDSQLPKDRFSAERLKGVDSTLKIQPAELGDSAVYLCASSQGWGPQETQYFGPGTRLLVL.

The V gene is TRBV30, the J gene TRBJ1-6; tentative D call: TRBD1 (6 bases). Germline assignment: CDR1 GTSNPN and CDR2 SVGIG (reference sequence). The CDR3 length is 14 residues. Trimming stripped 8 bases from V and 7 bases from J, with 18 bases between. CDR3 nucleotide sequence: TGTGCCGGAACGACAGGTTCCCCAAATTCACCCCTCCACTTT. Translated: CAGTTGSPNSPLHF. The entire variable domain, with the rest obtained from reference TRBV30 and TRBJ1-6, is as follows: SQTIHQWPATLVQPVGSPLSLECTVEGTSNPNLYWYRQAAGRGLQLLFYSVGIGQISSEVPQNLSASRPQDRQFILSSKKLLLSDSGFYLCAGTTGSPNSPLHFGNGTRLTVT.

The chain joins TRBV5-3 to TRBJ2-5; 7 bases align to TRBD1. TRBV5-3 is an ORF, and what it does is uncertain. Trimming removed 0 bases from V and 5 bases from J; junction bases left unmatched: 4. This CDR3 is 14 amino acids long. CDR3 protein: CARSLGQGLETQYF. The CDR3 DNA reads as TGTGCCAGAAGCTTGGGACAGGGTTTGGAGACCCAGTACTTC.

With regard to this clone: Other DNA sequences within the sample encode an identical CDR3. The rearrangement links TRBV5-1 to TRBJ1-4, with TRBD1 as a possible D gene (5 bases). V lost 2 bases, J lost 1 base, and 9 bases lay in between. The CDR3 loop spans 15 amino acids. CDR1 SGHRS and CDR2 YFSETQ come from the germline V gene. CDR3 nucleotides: TGCGCCAGCAGCTTAACAGGAGGAACTAATGAAAAACTGTTTTTT. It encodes CASSLTGGTNEKLFF.

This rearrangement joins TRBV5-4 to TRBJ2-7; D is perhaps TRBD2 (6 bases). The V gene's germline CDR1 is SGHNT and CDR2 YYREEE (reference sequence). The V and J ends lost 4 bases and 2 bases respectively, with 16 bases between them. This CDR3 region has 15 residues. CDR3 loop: CASSPGSSGTYEQYF. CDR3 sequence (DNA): TGTGCCAGCAGCCCCGGGAGTAGCGGAACCTACGAGCAGTACTTC.

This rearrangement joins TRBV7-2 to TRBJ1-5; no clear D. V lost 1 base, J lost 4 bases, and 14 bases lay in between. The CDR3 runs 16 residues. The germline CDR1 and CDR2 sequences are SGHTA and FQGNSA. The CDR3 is CASSLGAGPRNQPQHF. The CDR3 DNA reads TGTGCCAGCAGCTTAGGGGCCGGACCGAGAAATCAGCCCCAGCATTTT.

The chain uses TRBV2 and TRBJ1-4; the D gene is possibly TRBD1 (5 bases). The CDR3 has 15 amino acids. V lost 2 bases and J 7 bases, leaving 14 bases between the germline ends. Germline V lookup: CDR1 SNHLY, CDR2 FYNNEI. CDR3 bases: TGTGCCAGCAGTGAAATGGGGCAGTTGGGTGAAAAACTGTTTTTT. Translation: CASSEMGQLGEKLFF.

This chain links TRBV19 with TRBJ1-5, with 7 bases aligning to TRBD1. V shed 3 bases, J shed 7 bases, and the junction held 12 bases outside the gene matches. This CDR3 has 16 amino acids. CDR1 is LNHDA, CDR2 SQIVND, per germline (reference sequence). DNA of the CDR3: TGTGCCAGTAGTATCGTGACAGGGAGGGTCGGGCAGCCCCAGCATTTT. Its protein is CASSIVTGRVGQPQHF.

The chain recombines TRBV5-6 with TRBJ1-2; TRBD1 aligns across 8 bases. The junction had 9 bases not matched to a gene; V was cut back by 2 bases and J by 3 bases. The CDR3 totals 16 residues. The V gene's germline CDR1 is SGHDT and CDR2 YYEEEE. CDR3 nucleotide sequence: TGTGCCAGCAGCTTTTTGGCCCGGACAGGGTACTATGGCTACACCTTC. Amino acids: CASSFLARTGYYGYTF.

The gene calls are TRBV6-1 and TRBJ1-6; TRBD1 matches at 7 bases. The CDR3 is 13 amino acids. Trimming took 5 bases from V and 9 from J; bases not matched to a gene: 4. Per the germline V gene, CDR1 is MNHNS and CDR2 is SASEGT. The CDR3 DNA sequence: TGTGCCAGCAGTCAGGGGGTCGCTTCACCCCTCCACTTT. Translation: CASSQGVASPLHF.